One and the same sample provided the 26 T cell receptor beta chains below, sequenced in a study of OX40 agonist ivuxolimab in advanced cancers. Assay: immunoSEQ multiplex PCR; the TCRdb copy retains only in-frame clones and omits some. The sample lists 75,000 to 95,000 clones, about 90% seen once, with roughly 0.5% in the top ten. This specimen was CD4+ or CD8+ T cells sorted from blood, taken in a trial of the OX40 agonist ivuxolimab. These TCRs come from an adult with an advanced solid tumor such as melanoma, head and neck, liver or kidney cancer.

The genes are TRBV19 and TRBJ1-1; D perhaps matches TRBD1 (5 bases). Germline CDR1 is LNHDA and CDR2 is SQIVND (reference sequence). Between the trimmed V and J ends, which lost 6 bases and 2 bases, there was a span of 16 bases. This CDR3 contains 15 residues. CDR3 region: CASRGLGEVNTEAFF. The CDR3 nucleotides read TGTGCCAGTAGGGGGTTGGGGGAGGTAAACACTGAAGCTTTCTTT.

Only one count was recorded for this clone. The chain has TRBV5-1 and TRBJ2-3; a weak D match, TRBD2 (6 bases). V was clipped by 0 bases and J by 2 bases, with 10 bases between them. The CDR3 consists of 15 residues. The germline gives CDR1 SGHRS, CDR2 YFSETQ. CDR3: CASSLDGGDTDTQYF. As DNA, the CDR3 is TGCGCCAGCAGCTTGGACGGGGGAGACACAGATACGCAGTATTTT.

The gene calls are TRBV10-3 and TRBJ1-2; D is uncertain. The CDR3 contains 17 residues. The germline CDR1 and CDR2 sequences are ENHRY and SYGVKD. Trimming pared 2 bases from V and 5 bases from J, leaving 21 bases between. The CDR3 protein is CAISEANPGSPGYGYTF. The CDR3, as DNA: TGTGCCATCAGTGAGGCGAACCCCGGGAGCCCGGGGTATGGCTACACCTTC.

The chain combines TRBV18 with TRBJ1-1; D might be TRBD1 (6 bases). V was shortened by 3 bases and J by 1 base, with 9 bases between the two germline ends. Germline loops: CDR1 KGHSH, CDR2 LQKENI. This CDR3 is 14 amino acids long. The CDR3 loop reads CASSPLGQNTEAFF. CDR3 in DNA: TGTGCCAGCTCACCCCTGGGACAGAACACTGAAGCTTTCTTT.

For the CDR3, the DNA is TGTGCCAGCAGCTTACGTTTAGGGACAGGGAGGTACGAGCAGTACTTC. This encodes CASSLRLGTGRYEQYF. The chain carries TRBV13 and TRBJ2-7, with TRBD1 matching over 9 bases. Germline-derived CDR1 and CDR2 are PRHDT and FYEKMQ (reference sequence). There are 16 residues in the CDR3. The V and J ends lost 2 bases and 4 bases, in that order; junction bases with no gene match: 9.

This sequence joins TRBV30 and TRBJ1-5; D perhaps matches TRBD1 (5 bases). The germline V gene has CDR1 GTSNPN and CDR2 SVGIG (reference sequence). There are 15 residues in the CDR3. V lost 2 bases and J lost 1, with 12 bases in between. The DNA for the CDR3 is TGTGCCTGGAGTTCGGCCGCAGGGAGCAATCAGCCCCAGCATTTT. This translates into CAWSSAAGSNQPQHF.

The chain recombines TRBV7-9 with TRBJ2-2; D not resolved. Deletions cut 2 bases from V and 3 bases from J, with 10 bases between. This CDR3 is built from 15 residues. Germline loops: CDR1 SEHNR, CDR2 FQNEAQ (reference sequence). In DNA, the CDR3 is TGTGCCAGCAGCTTATCGGGCGCCGACACCGGGGAGCTGTTTTTT. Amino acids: CASSLSGADTGELFF.

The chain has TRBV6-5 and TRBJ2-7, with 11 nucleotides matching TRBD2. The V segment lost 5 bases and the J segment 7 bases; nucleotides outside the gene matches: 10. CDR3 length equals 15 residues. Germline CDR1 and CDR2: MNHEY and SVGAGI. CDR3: CASSRPGTSGTEQYF. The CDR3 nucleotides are TGTGCCAGCAGTCGGCCCGGGACTAGCGGTACAGAGCAGTACTTC.

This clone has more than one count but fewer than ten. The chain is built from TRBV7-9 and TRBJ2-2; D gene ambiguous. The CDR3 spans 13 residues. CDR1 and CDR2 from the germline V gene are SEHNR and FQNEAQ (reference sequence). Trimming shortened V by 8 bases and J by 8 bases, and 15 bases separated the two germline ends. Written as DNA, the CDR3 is TGTGCCAGCGGCAGCCCCCTGGTTGGGGAGCTGTTTTTT. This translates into CASGSPLVGELFF. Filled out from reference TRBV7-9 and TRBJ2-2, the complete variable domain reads DTGVSQNPRHKITKRGQNVTFRCDPISEHNRLYWYRQTLGQGPEFLTYFQNEAQLEKSRLLSDRFSAERPKGSFSTLEIQRTEQGDSAMYLCASGSPLVGELFFGEGSRLTVL.

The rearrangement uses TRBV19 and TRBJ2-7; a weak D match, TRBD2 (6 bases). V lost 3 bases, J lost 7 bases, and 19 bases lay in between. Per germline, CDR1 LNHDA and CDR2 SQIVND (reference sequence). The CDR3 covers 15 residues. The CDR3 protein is CASSIRGSAVWEQYF. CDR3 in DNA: TGTGCCAGTAGTATTCGGGGGTCTGCTGTATGGGAGCAGTACTTC. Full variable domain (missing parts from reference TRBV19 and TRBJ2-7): DGGITQSPKYLFRKEGQNVTLSCEQNLNHDAMYWYRQDPGQGLRLIYYSQIVNDFQKGDIAEGYSVSREKKESFPLTVTSAQKNPTAFYLCASSIRGSAVWEQYFGPGTRLTVT.

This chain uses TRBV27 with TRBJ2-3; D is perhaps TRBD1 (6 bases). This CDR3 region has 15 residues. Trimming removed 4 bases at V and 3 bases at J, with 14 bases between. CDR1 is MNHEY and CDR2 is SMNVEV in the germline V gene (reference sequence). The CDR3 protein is CASSSPGQFTDTQYF. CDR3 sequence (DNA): TGTGCCAGCAGTTCCCCCGGACAGTTTACAGATACGCAGTATTTT.

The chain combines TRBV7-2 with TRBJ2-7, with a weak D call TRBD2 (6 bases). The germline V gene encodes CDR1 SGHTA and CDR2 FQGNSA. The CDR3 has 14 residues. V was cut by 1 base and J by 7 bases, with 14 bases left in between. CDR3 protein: CASSLGLVVREQYF. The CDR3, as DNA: TGTGCCAGCAGCTTAGGACTAGTCGTTAGGGAGCAGTACTTC.

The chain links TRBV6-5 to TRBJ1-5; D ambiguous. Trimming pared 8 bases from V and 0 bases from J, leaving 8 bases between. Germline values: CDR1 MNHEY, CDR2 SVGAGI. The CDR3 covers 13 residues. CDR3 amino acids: CASVQDSNQPQHF. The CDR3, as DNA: TGTGCCAGCGTCCAAGATAGCAATCAGCCCCAGCATTTT.

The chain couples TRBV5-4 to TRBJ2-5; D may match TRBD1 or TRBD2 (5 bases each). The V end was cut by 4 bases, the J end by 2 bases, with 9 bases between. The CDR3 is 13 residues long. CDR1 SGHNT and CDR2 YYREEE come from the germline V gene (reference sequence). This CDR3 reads CASSGTGQETQYF. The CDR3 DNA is TGTGCCAGCAGCGGGACGGGACAAGAGACCCAGTACTTC. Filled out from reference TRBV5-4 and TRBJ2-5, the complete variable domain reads ETGVTQSPTHLIKTRGQQVTLRCSSQSGHNTVSWYQQALGQGPQFIFQYYREEENGRGNFPPRFSGLQFPNYSSELNVNALELDDSALYLCASSGTGQETQYFGPGTRLLVL.

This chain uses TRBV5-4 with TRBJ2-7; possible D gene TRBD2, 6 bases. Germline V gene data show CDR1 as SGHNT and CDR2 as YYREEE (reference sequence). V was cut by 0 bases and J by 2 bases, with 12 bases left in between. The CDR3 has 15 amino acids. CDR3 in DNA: TGTGCCAGCAGCTTGGGATCGGGGGAGCCCTACGAGCAGTACTTC. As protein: CASSLGSGEPYEQYF.

The CDR3 loop is CASSGGYSNQPQHF. The CDR3 DNA is TGTGCCAGCAGTGGGGGATATAGCAATCAGCCCCAGCATTTT. This sequence joins TRBV2 and TRBJ1-5; no firm D call. The CDR3 sequence is 14 residues long. Per the germline V gene, CDR1 is SNHLY and CDR2 is FYNNEI. Between the trimmed V and J ends, which lost 4 bases and 0 bases, there was a span of 7 bases.

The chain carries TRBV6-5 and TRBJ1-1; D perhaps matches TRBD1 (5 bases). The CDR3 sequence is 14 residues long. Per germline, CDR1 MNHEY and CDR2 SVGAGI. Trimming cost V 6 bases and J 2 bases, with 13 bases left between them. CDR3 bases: TGTGCCAGCAGCTTACCCGGGGGAAACACTGAAGCTTTCTTT. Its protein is CASSLPGGNTEAFF.

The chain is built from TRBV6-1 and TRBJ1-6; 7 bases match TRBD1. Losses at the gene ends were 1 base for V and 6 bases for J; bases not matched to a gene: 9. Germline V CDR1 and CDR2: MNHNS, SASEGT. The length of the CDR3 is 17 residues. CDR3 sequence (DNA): TGTGCCAGCAGTGAAGATGTAGGGGGCTCTCTTAATTCACCCCTCCACTTT. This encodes CASSEDVGGSLNSPLHF.

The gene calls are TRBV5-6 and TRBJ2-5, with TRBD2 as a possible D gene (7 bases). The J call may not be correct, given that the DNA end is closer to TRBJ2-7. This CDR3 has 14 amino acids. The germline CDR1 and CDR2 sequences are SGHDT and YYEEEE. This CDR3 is CASTRGRWEGEQYF. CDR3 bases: TGTGCCAGCACCAGGGGACGTTGGGAGGGCGAGCAGTACTTC.

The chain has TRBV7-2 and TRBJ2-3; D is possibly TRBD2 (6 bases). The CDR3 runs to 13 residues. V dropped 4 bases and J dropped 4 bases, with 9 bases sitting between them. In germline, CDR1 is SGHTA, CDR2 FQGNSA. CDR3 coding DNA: TGTGCCAGCAGCTCGACTAGGGCAGATACGCAGTATTTT. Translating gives CASSSTRADTQYF.

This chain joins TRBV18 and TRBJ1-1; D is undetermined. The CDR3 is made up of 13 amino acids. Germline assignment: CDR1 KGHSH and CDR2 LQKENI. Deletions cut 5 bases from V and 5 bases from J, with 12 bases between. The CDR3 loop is CASSVGLGTEAFF. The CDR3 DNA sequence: TGTGCCAGCTCAGTGGGTCTAGGGACTGAAGCTTTCTTT. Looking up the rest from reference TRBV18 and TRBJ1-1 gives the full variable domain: NAGVMQNPRHLVRRRGQEARLRCSPMKGHSHVYWYRQLPEEGLKFMVYLQKENIIDESGMPKERFSAEFPKEGPSILRIQQVVRGDSAAYFCASSVGLGTEAFFGQGTRLTVV.

This CDR3 reads CASSATTGGNTEAFF. CDR3 DNA sequence: TGTGCCAGCAGCGCAACTACAGGGGGCAACACTGAAGCTTTCTTT. The chain employs TRBV9 and TRBJ1-1; 9 bases align to TRBD1. J was trimmed by 2 bases and V by 3 bases; bases with no gene match: 5. The CDR3 consists of 15 residues. CDR1 SGDLS and CDR2 YYNGEE come from the germline V gene.

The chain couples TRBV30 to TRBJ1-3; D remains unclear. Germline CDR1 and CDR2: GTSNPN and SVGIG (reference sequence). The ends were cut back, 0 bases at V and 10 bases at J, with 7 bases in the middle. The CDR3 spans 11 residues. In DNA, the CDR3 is TGTGCCTGGAGTGTACCCGGAACCATATATTTT. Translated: CAWSVPGTIYF.

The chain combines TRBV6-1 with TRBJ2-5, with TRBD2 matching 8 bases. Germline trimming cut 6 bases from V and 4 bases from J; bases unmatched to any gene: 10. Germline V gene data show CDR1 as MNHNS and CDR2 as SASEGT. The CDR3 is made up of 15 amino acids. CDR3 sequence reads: CASRRTSRLRETQYF. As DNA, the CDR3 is TGTGCCAGCAGAAGGACTAGCCGGTTACGAGAGACCCAGTACTTC.

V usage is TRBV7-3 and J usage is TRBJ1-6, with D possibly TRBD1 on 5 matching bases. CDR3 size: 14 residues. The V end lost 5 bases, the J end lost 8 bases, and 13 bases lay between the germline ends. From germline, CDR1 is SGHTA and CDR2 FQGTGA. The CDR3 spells CASSLQLRDSPLHF. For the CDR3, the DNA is TGTGCCAGCAGCCTACAGCTCAGGGATTCACCCCTCCACTTT.

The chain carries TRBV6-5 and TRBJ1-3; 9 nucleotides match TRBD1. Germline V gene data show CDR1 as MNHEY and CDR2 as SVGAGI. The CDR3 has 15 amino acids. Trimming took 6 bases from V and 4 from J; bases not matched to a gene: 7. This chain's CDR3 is CASSRDRAEGNTIYF. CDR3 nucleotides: TGTGCCAGCAGCCGGGACAGGGCCGAAGGAAACACCATATATTTT.